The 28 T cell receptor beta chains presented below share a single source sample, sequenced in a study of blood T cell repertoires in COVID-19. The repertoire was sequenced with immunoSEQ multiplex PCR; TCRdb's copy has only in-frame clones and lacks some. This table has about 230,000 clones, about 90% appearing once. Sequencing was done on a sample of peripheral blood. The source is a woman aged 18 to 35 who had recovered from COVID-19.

The CDR3 coding sequence is TGTGCCAGCAAGAGAACTAGCGTCTTTTCCTACGAGCAGTACTTC. This codes for CASKRTSVFSYEQYF. This chain connects TRBV27 to TRBJ2-7; 7 bases match TRBD2. Looked up from germline, CDR1 is MNHEY and CDR2 is SMNVEV (reference sequence). CDR3 length: 15 residues. The trim removed 7 bases at V and 1 base at J, leaving 10 bases unmatched.

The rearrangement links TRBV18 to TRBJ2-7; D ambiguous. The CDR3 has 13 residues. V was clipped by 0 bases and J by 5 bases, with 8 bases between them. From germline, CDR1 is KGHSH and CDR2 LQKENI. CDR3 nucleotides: TGTGCCAGCTCACCACCGAACAGCCACGAGCAGTACTTC. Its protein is CASSPPNSHEQYF.

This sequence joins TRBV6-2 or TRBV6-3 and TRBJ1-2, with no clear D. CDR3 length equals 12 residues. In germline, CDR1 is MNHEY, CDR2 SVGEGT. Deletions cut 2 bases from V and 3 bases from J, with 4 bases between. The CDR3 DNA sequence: TGTGCCAGCAGTTACGTCGACTATGGCTACACCTTC. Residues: CASSYVDYGYTF.

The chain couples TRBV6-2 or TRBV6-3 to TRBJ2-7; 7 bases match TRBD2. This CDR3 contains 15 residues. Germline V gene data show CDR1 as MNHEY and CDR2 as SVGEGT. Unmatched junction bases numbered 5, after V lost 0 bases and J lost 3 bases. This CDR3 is CASSYSGRGSYEQYF. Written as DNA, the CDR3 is TGTGCCAGCAGTTACTCTGGGAGGGGTAGCTACGAGCAGTACTTC.

CDR3 amino acids: CASSAYGQGAYNSPLHF. The CDR3 nucleotides are TGTGCCAGCAGTGCGTACGGACAGGGGGCCTATAATTCACCCCTCCACTTT. This sequence joins TRBV27 and TRBJ1-6; 10 bases match TRBD1. CDR1 and CDR2 (germline): MNHEY, SMNVEV (reference sequence). With 5 bases clipped from V and 2 bases from J, the junction kept 6 bases outside the gene matches. The CDR3 length is 17 residues.

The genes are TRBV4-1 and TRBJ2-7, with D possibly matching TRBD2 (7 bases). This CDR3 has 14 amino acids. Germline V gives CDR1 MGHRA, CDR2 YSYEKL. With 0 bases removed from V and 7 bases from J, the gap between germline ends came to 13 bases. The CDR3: CASSQEGGAREQYF. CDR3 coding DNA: TGCGCCAGCAGCCAAGAAGGGGGGGCGCGGGAGCAGTACTTC.

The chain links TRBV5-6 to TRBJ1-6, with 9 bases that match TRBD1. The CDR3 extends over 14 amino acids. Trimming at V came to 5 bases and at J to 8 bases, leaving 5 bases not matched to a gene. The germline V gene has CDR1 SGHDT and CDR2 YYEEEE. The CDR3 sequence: CASRPGTGHSPLHF. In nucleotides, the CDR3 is TGTGCCAGCAGGCCCGGGACAGGGCATTCACCCCTCCACTTT.

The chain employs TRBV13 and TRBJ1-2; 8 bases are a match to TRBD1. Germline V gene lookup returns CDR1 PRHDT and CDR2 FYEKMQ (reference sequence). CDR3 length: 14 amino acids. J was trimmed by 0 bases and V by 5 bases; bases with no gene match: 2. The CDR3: CASSPDRANYGYTF. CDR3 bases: TGTGCCAGCAGCCCGGACAGGGCTAACTATGGCTACACCTTC.

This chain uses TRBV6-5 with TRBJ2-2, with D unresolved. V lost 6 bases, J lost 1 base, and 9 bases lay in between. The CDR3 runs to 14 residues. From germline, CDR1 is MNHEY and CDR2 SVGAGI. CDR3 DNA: TGTGCCAGCAGCGCGCACAGGAACACCGGGGAGCTGTTTTTT. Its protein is CASSAHRNTGELFF.

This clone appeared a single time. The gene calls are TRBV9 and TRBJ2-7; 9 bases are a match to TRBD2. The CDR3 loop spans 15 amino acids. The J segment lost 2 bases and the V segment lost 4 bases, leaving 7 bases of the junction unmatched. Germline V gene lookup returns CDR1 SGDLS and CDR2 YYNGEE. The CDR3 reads CASSPRLADPYEQYF. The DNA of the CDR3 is TGTGCCAGCAGCCCCAGACTAGCGGACCCCTACGAGCAGTACTTC.

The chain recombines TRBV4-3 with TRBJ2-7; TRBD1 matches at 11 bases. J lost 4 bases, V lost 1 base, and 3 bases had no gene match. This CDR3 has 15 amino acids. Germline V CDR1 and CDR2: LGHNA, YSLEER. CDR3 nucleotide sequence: TGCGCCAGCAGCCAAGGGGACAGGGGGATTTACGAGCAGTACTTC. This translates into CASSQGDRGIYEQYF.

The CDR3 nucleotides read TGTGCCAGCAGTCGACAGGGTTTAATTGACGAGCAGTACTTC. Residues: CASSRQGLIDEQYF. The chain has TRBV6-5 and TRBJ2-7, with 7 bases fitting TRBD1. Trimming took 5 bases from V and 5 from J; bases not matched to a gene: 9. Germline V lookup: CDR1 MNHEY, CDR2 SVGAGI. This CDR3 is built from 14 residues.

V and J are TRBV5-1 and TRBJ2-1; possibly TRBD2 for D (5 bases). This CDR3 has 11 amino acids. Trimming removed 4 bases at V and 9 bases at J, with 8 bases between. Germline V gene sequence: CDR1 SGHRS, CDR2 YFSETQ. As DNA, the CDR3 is TGCGCCAGCAGCCGCCGGGGTGAGCAGTTCTTC. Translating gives CASSRRGEQFF. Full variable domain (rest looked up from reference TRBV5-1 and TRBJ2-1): KAGVTQTPRYLIKTRGQQVTLSCSPISGHRSVSWYQQTPGQGLQFLFEYFSETQRNKGNFPGRFSGRQFSNSRSEMNVSTLELGDSALYLCASSRRGEQFFGPGTRLTVL.

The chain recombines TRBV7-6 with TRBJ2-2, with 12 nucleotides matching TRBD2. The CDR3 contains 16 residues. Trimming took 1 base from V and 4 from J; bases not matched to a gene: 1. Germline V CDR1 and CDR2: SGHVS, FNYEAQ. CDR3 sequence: CASSLGLAGATGELFF. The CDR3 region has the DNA TGTGCCAGCAGCTTAGGACTAGCGGGAGCCACCGGGGAGCTGTTTTTT.

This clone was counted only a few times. The CDR3 is CASSFRVSNQPQHF. DNA of the CDR3: TGTGCCAGCAGCTTCAGGGTTAGCAATCAGCCCCAGCATTTT. This chain joins TRBV7-2 and TRBJ1-5, with a possible D match to TRBD1 (5 bases). The CDR3 runs to 14 residues. V lost 3 bases, J lost 0 bases, and 6 bases lay in between. Germline loops: CDR1 SGHTA, CDR2 FQGNSA.

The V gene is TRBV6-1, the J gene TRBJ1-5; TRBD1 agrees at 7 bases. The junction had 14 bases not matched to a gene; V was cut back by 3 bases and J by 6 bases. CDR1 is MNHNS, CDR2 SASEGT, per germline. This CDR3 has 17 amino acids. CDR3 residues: CASSEEFPGGRGQPQHF. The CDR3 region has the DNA TGTGCCAGCAGTGAGGAGTTCCCAGGGGGACGCGGTCAGCCCCAGCATTTT.

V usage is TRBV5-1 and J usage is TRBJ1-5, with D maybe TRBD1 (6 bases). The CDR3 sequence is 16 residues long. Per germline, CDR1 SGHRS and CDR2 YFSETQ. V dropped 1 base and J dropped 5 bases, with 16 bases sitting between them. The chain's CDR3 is CASSLSGDVEYQPQHF. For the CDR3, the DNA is TGCGCCAGCAGCTTGTCAGGGGACGTTGAGTATCAGCCCCAGCATTTT.

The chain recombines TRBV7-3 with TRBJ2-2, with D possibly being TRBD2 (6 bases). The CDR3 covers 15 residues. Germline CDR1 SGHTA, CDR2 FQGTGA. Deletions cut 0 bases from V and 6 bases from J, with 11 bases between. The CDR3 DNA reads TGTGCCAGCAGCTTAACGTCTAGCGAGGCCGGGGAGCTGTTTTTT. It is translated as CASSLTSSEAGELFF.

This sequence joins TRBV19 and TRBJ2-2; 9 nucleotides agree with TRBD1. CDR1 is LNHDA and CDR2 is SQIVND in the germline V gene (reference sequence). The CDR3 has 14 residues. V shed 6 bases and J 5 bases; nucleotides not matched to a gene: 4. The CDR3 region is CASRPGQGTGELFF. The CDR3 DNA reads TGTGCCAGTAGACCGGGACAGGGAACCGGGGAGCTGTTTTTT.

CDR3 sequence (DNA): TGCGCCAGCAGCCAAGTGGGCGGGAGAGGGAATGAGCAGTTCTTC. Its protein product is CASSQVGGRGNEQFF. This chain joins TRBV4-1 and TRBJ2-1, with 7 nucleotides matching TRBD2. The CDR3 contains 15 residues. Losses at the gene ends were 1 base for V and 7 bases for J; bases not matched to a gene: 7. Germline CDR1 reads MGHRA; CDR2 reads YSYEKL.

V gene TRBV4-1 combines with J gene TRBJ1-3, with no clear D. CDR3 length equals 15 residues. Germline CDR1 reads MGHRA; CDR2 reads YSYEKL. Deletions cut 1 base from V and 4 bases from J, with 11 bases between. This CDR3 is CASSQGGGSGNTIYF. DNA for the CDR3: TGCGCCAGCAGCCAAGGAGGCGGGTCAGGAAACACCATATATTTT.

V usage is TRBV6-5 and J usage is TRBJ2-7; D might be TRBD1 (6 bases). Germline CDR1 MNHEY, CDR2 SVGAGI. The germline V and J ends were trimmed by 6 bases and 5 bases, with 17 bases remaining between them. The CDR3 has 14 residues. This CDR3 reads CASSFSGTKHEQYF. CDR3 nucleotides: TGTGCCAGCAGCTTCTCGGGGACAAAGCACGAGCAGTACTTC.

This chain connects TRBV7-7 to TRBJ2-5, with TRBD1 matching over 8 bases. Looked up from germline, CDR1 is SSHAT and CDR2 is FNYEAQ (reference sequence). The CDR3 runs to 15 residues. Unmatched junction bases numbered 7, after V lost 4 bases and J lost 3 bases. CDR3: CASSSDRGPEETQYF. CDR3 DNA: TGTGCCAGCAGCTCAGACAGGGGCCCTGAAGAGACCCAGTACTTC.

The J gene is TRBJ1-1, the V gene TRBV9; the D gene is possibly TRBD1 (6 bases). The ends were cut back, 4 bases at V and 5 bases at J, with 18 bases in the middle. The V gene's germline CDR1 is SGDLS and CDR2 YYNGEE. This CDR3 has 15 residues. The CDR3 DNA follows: TGTGCCAGCAGCCCATCCGGGGGGCCTCTGACTGAAGCTTTCTTT. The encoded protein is CASSPSGGPLTEAFF.

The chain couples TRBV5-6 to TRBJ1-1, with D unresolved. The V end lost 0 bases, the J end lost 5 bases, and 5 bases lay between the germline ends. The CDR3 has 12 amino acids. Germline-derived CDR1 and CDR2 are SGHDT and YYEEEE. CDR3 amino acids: CASSLGPTEAFF. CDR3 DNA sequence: TGTGCCAGCAGCTTGGGGCCGACTGAAGCTTTCTTT. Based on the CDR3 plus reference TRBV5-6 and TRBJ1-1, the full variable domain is DAGVTQSPTHLIKTRGQQVTLRCSPKSGHDTVSWYQQALGQGPQFIFQYYEEEERQRGNFPDRFSGHQFPNYSSELNVNALLLGDSALYLCASSLGPTEAFFGQGTRLTVV.

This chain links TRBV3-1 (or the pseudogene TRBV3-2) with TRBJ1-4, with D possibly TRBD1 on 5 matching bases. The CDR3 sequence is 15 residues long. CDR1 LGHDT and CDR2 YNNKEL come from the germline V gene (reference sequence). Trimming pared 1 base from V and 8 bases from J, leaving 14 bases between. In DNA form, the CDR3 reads TGTGCCAGCAGCCAAGCCGATCAGGGAAGAGAAAAACTGTTTTTT. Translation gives CASSQADQGREKLFF.

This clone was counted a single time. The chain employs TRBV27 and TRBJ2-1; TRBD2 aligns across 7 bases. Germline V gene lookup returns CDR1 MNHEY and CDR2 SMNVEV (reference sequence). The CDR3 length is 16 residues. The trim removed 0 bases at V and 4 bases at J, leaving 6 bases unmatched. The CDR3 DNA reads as TGTGCCAGCAGTTTATCGGGCGGGAGAAAATACAATGAGCAGTTCTTC. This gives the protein CASSLSGGRKYNEQFF.

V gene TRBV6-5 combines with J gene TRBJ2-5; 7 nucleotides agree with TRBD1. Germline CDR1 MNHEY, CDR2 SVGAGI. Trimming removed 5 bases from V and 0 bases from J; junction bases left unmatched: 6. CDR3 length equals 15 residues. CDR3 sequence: CASSNTGADQETQYF. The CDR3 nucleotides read TGTGCCAGCAGTAATACAGGGGCCGACCAAGAGACCCAGTACTTC.